This T cell receptor (beta chain) was obtained from a study of post-analysis software for immune sequencing data. Each TCR beta cDNA library carried unique molecular identifiers. T cells numbering about 0.85 to 11 million gave rise to some 520,000 cDNA molecules. TCRdb processed the PCR reads anew with MiXCR; each CDR3 protein has one entry. The table shows more than 500,000 distinct CDR3 sequences, with 34% occurring only once. General observations from the study: By F measure, strong co-clustering occurred among samples prepared in the same batch. Significantly lower normalized Chao1 diversity was seen in multiple sclerosis patients than in controls.

Of note for this clonotype: What it binds is unknown.

The clonotype originates from a girl aged 2-17 years with multiple sclerosis. The specimen was blood.

The CDR3 nucleotides read TGTGCCAGCAGTGCCCCTTATCCAGATACGCAGTATTTT. It translates to CASSAPYPDTQYF. The rearrangement uses TRBV12-3 or TRBV12-4 and TRBJ2-3; D remains ambiguous. The CDR3 is made up of 13 amino acids. The V and J ends lost 5 bases and 4 bases respectively, with 10 bases between them.